One and the same sample provided the 22 T cell receptor beta chains below, sequenced in a study of cytomegalovirus exposure and HLA in healthy donors. Repertoires were generated with immunoSEQ multiplex PCR, while TCRdb's copy carries only in-frame clones and drops some. This table has 95,000 to 150,000 clones, roughly nine tenths appearing once. The sequenced sample was PBMCs. The source is a woman between 18 and 29 years old in good health and CMV-seronegative.

The J gene is TRBJ1-5, the V gene TRBV7-2, with D tentatively TRBD1 (6 bases). The V gene's germline CDR1 is SGHTA and CDR2 FQGNSA. The length of the CDR3 is 15 residues. V lost 5 bases and J 3 bases, leaving 14 bases between the germline ends. Written as DNA, the CDR3 is TGTGCCAGCAGCGATCAGGGGCAGATCAATCAGCCCCAGCATTTT. It specifies CASSDQGQINQPQHF. The whole variable domain, filled in from reference TRBV7-2 and TRBJ1-5, reads GAGVSQSPSNKVTEKGKDVELRCDPISGHTALYWYRQSLGQGLEFLIYFQGNSAPDKSGLPSDRFSAERTGGSVSTLTIQRTQQEDSAVYLCASSDQGQINQPQHFGDGTRLSIL.

V gene TRBV30 combines with J gene TRBJ2-5, with 8 positions matching TRBD2. V was pared by 2 bases and J by 7 bases, with 12 bases of the junction left unmatched. The germline gives CDR1 GTSNPN, CDR2 SVGIG (reference sequence). CDR3 length: 15 amino acids. The DNA of the CDR3 is TGTGCCTGGAGTTTTAGCCGCGGGGGGCAGGGGACCCAGTACTTC. The encoded protein is CAWSFSRGGQGTQYF.

V gene TRBV6-5 combines with J gene TRBJ2-5, with D tentatively TRBD1 (5 bases). The germline gives CDR1 MNHEY, CDR2 SVGAGI. This CDR3 has 15 residues. V was shortened by 4 bases and J by 4 bases, with 16 bases between the two germline ends. The CDR3 bases are TGTGCCAGCAGTTTAGGACAAACCACGATAGAGACCCAGTACTTC. Translated: CASSLGQTTIETQYF.

This clone has a single count. This chain links TRBV6-6 with TRBJ2-1; 12 nucleotides line up with TRBD1. Germline V gene data show CDR1 as MNHNY and CDR2 as SVGAGI (reference sequence). J gave up 9 bases and V 6 bases, and 9 bases lay outside the gene matches. This CDR3 is 15 amino acids long. CDR3 coding DNA: TGTGCCAGCAGCGTACCGGGACAGGGGGCGGGTGAGCAGTTCTTC. As protein: CASSVPGQGAGEQFF.

This chain joins TRBV27 and TRBJ2-5, with 7 bases matching TRBD2. The CDR3 spans 11 residues. Trimming took 4 bases from V and 7 from J; bases not matched to a gene: 0. Per the germline V gene, CDR1 is MNHEY and CDR2 is SMNVEV (reference sequence). CDR3 in amino acids: CASSWEGTQYF. CDR3 bases: TGTGCCAGCAGTTGGGAGGGGACCCAGTACTTC.

The chain links TRBV11-3 to TRBJ2-1, with D tentatively TRBD1 (6 bases). CDR3 length: 15 residues. Trimming took off 5 bases at V and 2 bases at J, with 13 bases between the two ends. The germline V gene has CDR1 SGHNT and CDR2 YENEEA. CDR3 sequence (DNA): TGTGCCAGCAGCCAAGGCAGGACAGCCTACAATGAGCAGTTCTTC. Encoded protein: CASSQGRTAYNEQFF.

CDR3 residues: CASSLVAGVGNEQFF. DNA of the CDR3: TGTGCCAGCAGCTTGGTGGCGGGAGTTGGTAATGAGCAGTTCTTC. The genes are TRBV5-6 and TRBJ2-1; TRBD2 agrees at 7 bases. CDR1 and CDR2 (germline): SGHDT, YYEEEE. The CDR3 runs 15 residues. With 0 bases clipped from V and 7 bases from J, the junction kept 7 bases outside the gene matches.

V is TRBV6-1 and J is TRBJ1-2; the D gene is possibly TRBD1 (5 bases). V lost 8 bases to trimming and J lost 5 bases, with 18 bases between them. The CDR3 covers 14 residues. Germline CDR1 MNHNS, CDR2 SASEGT. The CDR3 sequence: CASGAAGLKYGYTF. The CDR3 DNA sequence: TGTGCCAGCGGGGCGGCGGGGTTAAAGTATGGCTACACCTTC.

V and J are TRBV5-6 and TRBJ2-2; a weak D match, TRBD1 (6 bases). CDR1 SGHDT and CDR2 YYEEEE come from the germline V gene. CDR3 length: 15 residues. V dropped 2 bases and J dropped 3 bases, with 11 bases sitting between them. Written as DNA, the CDR3 is TGTGCCAGCAGCTTACCGGGACAATACACCGGGGAGCTGTTTTTT. It yields the protein CASSLPGQYTGELFF.

J is TRBJ2-5 and V is TRBV27, with 11 bases aligning to TRBD2. V lost 7 bases to trimming and J lost 5 bases; unmatched junction nucleotides: 6. CDR3 size: 14 residues. From germline, CDR1 is MNHEY and CDR2 SMNVEV (reference sequence). This chain's CDR3 is CASKLAGAGETQYF. The CDR3 DNA reads as TGTGCCAGCAAACTAGCGGGAGCGGGGGAGACCCAGTACTTC.

The V and J genes are TRBV28 and TRBJ1-2; 8 nucleotides align to TRBD1. With 4 bases clipped from V and 3 bases from J, the junction kept 10 bases outside the gene matches. The CDR3 extends over 16 amino acids. From germline, CDR1 is MDHEN and CDR2 SYDVKM. CDR3 in amino acids: CASSSSWGTGHYGYTF. The CDR3 nucleotides read TGTGCCAGCAGTTCCTCCTGGGGGACAGGTCACTATGGCTACACCTTC.

The chain uses TRBV4-2 and TRBJ2-1; 11 positions agree with TRBD2. V lost 0 bases, J lost 6 bases, and 1 base stayed unmatched. Looked up from germline, CDR1 is LGHNA and CDR2 is YNFKEQ. The CDR3 is 15 amino acids. CDR3: CASSQDSGGANEQFF. The CDR3 DNA follows: TGTGCCAGCAGCCAAGATAGCGGGGGGGCCAATGAGCAGTTCTTC.

V is TRBV30 and J is TRBJ1-5, with TRBD1 matching over 12 bases. The germline V gene has CDR1 GTSNPN and CDR2 SVGIG (reference sequence). The CDR3 consists of 14 residues. Trimming removed 1 base from V and 7 bases from J; junction bases left unmatched: 2. This chain's CDR3 is CAWSGGTGGQPQHF. The CDR3, as DNA: TGTGCCTGGAGTGGGGGGACAGGGGGCCAGCCCCAGCATTTT.

The genes are TRBV7-7 and TRBJ2-2; D call uncertain. This CDR3 has 13 amino acids. The germline V and J ends were trimmed by 5 bases and 7 bases, with 11 bases remaining between them. Germline lookup yields CDR1 SSHAT and CDR2 FNYEAQ (reference sequence). CDR3 nucleotide sequence: TGTGCCAGCAGCCGTGGCTTTGGCGGGGAGCTGTTTTTT. This codes for CASSRGFGGELFF.

This sequence joins TRBV30 and TRBJ1-3; D possibly corresponds to TRBD1 (5 bases). This CDR3 comprises 13 residues. In germline, CDR1 is GTSNPN, CDR2 SVGIG (reference sequence). V was cut by 0 bases and J by 7 bases, with 10 bases left in between. CDR3 nucleotides: TGTGCCTGGAGTGTGCAGGGCTGGAACACCATATATTTT. This codes for CAWSVQGWNTIYF.

The chain couples TRBV6-1 to TRBJ2-7; the D is unclear. The germline CDR1 and CDR2 sequences are MNHNS and SASEGT. This CDR3 comprises 13 residues. V was pared by 1 base and J by 3 bases, with 7 bases between. CDR3 sequence: CASSEGVIYEQYF. The CDR3 DNA follows: TGTGCCAGCAGTGAAGGTGTTATCTACGAGCAGTACTTC.

CDR3 DNA: TGTGCCAGCTCACCACGAGAGGACTATTTCGATTATGGCTACACCTTC. Its protein product is CASSPREDYFDYGYTF. This chain joins TRBV18 and TRBJ1-2; no clear D. The length of the CDR3 is 16 residues. Germline CDR1 and CDR2: KGHSH and LQKENI. V lost 1 base to trimming and J lost 5 bases, with 17 bases between them.

The J gene is TRBJ1-2, the V gene TRBV9, with 7 bases matching TRBD1. The CDR3 is 19 amino acids. Trimming at V came to 1 base and at J to 1 base, leaving 16 bases not matched to a gene. CDR1 and CDR2 from the germline V gene are SGDLS and YYNGEE. The CDR3 loop reads CASSVSNPGTEDINYGYTF. CDR3 coding DNA: TGTGCCAGCAGCGTAAGTAATCCAGGGACAGAGGATATTAACTATGGCTACACCTTC.

The chain employs TRBV11-3 and TRBJ2-5; maybe TRBD2 (6 bases). CDR3 length equals 14 residues. Germline V CDR1 and CDR2: SGHNT, YENEEA. The ends were cut back, 6 bases at V and 0 bases at J, with 11 bases in the middle. The CDR3 spells CASSPPGDQETQYF. In DNA, the CDR3 is TGTGCCAGCAGTCCACCGGGAGACCAAGAGACCCAGTACTTC.

The chain recombines TRBV7-8 with TRBJ1-2; TRBD1 matches at 10 bases. The CDR3 has 15 amino acids. V shed 5 bases and J 2 bases; nucleotides not matched to a gene: 5. CDR1 is SGHVS and CDR2 is FQNEAQ in the germline V gene. The CDR3 spells CASSQGTGENYGYTF. CDR3 coding DNA: TGTGCCAGCAGCCAGGGGACAGGGGAGAACTATGGCTACACCTTC.

The chain couples TRBV9 to TRBJ2-7, with 7 nucleotides matching TRBD2. CDR1 and CDR2 (germline): SGDLS, YYNGEE. Unmatched junction bases numbered 10, after V lost 4 bases and J lost 3 bases. This CDR3 is built from 15 residues. The CDR3 here is CASSSSGTTIYEQYF. The CDR3 DNA follows: TGTGCCAGCAGCAGTTCCGGGACTACGATCTACGAGCAGTACTTC.

The chain links TRBV30 to TRBJ2-3, with TRBD2 identical over 7 bases. CDR1 is GTSNPN and CDR2 is SVGIG in the germline V gene (reference sequence). V dropped 0 bases and J dropped 2; count of bases not matched to a gene: 8. The CDR3 has 16 residues. The CDR3 region is CAWSVSVGGYTDTQYF. The CDR3 coding sequence is TGTGCCTGGAGTGTCTCAGTGGGGGGGTACACAGATACGCAGTATTTT.